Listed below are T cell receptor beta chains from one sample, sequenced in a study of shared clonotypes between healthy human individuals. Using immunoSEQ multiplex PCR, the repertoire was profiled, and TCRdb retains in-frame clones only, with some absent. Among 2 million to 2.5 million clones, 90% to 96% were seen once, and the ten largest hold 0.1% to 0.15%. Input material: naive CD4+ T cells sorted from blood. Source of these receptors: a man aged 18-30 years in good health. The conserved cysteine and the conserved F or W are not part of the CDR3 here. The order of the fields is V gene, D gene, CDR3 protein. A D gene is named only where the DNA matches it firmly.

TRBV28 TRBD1 ASSLLGQDYGYT
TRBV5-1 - ASSLGQQETQY
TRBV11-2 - ASSSRGNSPLH
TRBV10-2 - ASRGYSNTGELF
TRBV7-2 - ASSLVSGGVHSPLH
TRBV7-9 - ASSYPFGLYNEQF
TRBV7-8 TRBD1 ASSSDRAYGYT
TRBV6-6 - ASSYTGQLSSPLH
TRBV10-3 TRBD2 AISDLLSGRASNEQF
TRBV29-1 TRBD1 SVGTDHNYGYT
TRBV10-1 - ASARHTGTGNTIY
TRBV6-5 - ASSYSADSYEQY
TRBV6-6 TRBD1 ASSYFPGGITEAF
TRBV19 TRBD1 ASTIRQGVYGYT